Each of the 5 T cell receptor beta chains below was sequenced from the same sample in a study of cytomegalovirus exposure and HLA in healthy donors. The PCR had 60 Vbeta and 13 Jbeta primers. Some clones are missing from TCRdb's copy, which holds only in-frame ones; the method was immunoSEQ multiplex PCR. The table shows about 190,000 clones, with about 81% occurring only once. The sequenced material came from PBMCs. These receptors all come from a man aged 25-45 years in good health and CMV-seropositive.

This chain joins TRBV30 and TRBJ1-6; TRBD1 aligns across 9 bases. This CDR3 is built from 14 residues. The V segment lost 7 bases and the J segment 6 bases; nucleotides outside the gene matches: 7. Germline CDR1 GTSNPN, CDR2 SVGIG (reference sequence). DNA for the CDR3: TGTGCCTCACTATTGACAGGGGGTAATTCACCCCTCCACTTT. Protein: CASLLTGGNSPLHF.

This clone was counted a single time. The J gene is TRBJ2-5, the V gene TRBV6-5; 7 positions match TRBD1. The germline gives CDR1 MNHEY, CDR2 SVGAGI. The ends lost 0 bases at V and 2 bases at J; junction bases unmatched: 3. This CDR3 has 15 residues. The CDR3 loop reads CASSYSQGTQETQYF. CDR3 coding DNA: TGTGCCAGCAGTTACTCACAGGGGACGCAAGAGACCCAGTACTTC.

The chain carries TRBV5-4 and TRBJ2-1; TRBD2 agrees at 9 bases. The junction had 8 bases not matched to a gene; V was cut back by 3 bases and J by 10 bases. The CDR3 runs to 14 residues. From germline, CDR1 is SGHNT and CDR2 YYREEE (reference sequence). For the CDR3, the DNA is TGTGCCAGCAGCTCCCTTGGCGGGGGGGGCGAGCAGTTCTTC. Protein sequence: CASSSLGGGGEQFF.

The chain combines TRBV28 with TRBJ2-2, with D tentatively TRBD2 (5 bases). Deletions cut 6 bases from V and 10 bases from J, with 6 bases between. Germline lookup yields CDR1 MDHEN and CDR2 SYDVKM. The CDR3 is 10 amino acids. The CDR3 DNA is TGTGCCAGCAGGGAGGAGGAGCTGTTTTTT. Translated, it gives CASREEELFF.

This clone was observed a few times. This sequence joins TRBV6-1 and TRBJ2-5; TRBD2 aligns across 8 bases. CDR1 and CDR2 from the germline V gene are MNHNS and SASEGT. The CDR3 loop spans 14 amino acids. V shed 5 bases, J shed 4 bases, and the junction held 6 bases outside the gene matches. CDR3 DNA sequence: TGTGCCAGCAGTCCCCCGGGGGGGCTAGAGACCCAGTACTTC. This encodes CASSPPGGLETQYF.